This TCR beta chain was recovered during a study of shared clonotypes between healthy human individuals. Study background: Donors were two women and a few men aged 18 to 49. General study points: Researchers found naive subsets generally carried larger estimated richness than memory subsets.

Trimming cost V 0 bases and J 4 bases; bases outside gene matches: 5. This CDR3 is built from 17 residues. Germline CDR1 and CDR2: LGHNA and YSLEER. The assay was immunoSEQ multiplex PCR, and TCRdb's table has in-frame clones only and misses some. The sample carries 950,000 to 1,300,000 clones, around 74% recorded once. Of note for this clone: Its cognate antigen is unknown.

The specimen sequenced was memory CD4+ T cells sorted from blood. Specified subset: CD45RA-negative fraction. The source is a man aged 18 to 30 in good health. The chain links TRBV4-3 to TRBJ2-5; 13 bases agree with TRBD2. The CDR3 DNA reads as TGCGCCAGCAGCCAAGATCCCCGACTAGCGGGAGGAGAGACCCAGTACTTC. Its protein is CASSQDPRLAGGETQYF.